This TCR beta chain was observed in a study of blood T cells in healthy people across ages (dated by TCRdb to the mid-2010s). Looking at the study overall: In model experiments, template switching captured roughly one uniquely barcoded TCR beta cDNA molecule for every two T cells. The study measured age-related changes in TCR beta repertoire diversity using deep sequencing normalized with unique cDNA molecular identifiers. Donors were grouped into four age groups: young (average approximately 15 years), middle-aged (around 39), aged (about 59) and long-lived (roughly 80). To avoid experimental bias, donors of different ages were spread randomly across the sequencing lanes. The study analyzed two additional independent replicas of 1 million unique cDNA reads from the same blood draw for two donors, one aged 18 to 30 and one aged 80 or older. Overall results and qualifications from the work: Observed TCR beta diversity correlated strongly with the percentage of naive T cells measured by flow cytometry. Because profiling used bulk unsorted PBMCs, naive and antigen-experienced compartments could not be compared conclusively. Donor CMV infection status was unknown, potentially confounding age-related changes in expanded clonotypes. Observed TCR beta diversity per million T cells fell roughly linearly with age, and a significant reduction was already apparent by age around 36. The long-lived group showed more naive CD4+ T cells, fewer expanded clones and increased TCR diversity than the aged group, suggesting age selection. Total diversity estimates from one million sequenced T cells were considered lower bounds and underestimates.

Libraries were built with 5' RACE. Sequenced on an Illumina HiSeq 2500. A second PCR of 7 to 11 cycles was performed with a sample-barcoded 5' primer and a J-beta primer mix. Each TCR beta cDNA molecule received a unique molecular identifier from a template-switch 5' adaptor carrying 12 random nucleotides. Each sample yielded at least 3 million CDR3-containing paired-end reads. The Mint cDNA synthesis kit, primed by a TRBC-specific oligonucleotide, was used to synthesize first-strand cDNA from all RNA. Following uracil-DNA glycosylase treatment, a first 18-cycle PCR with universal primers M1SS and BC2_uni_R was performed on all cDNA. Concerning the study's data processing: Each sample was normalized by randomly selecting 1 million high-quality reads, each carrying a distinct molecular identifier. Instead of being binned into consensus sequences, reads with shared molecular identifiers were discarded. CDR3 identification, clonotype clustering and error correction used MiTCR with a Q25 quality threshold and the strictest error-elimination algorithm. A nonparametric unseen species model using Euler transformation provided a lower-bound estimate of total TCR beta diversity. TCRdb reanalyzed the raw reads on its own, using fastp at Q25 for trimming and MiXCR for clone calling, and kept in-frame beta chains. When rows share a CDR3 protein, they turn into one entry using the most common DNA and genes. TCRdb assigned the V and J calls; the authors' analysis was not used. This sample has approximately 1.5 million distinct CDR3 sequences in its table, and roughly 32% of those were observed once. The ten largest make up about 11% of the sample.

The 39 donors, aged about 6 to 100 years, were systemically healthy Caucasian individuals from Russia. Around 10 milliliters of peripheral blood were collected from each donor into EDTA-treated Vacutainer tubes. Ficoll-Paque density-gradient centrifugation was used to isolate PBMCs, with at least 6.5 million obtained per sample. Total RNA was extracted from PBMCs with Trizol reagent, with at least 6 micrograms obtained per sample. Naive CD45RAhigh/CD27high T cell percentages were measured by flow cytometry on a PBMC aliquot from every donor. In its sample, this clonotype was seen a few times. Its antigen is unknown. Base-call qualities are not available, and no considerably larger clone is one nucleotide away. Sequencing was carried out using blood. The receptor was derived from a woman between 25 and 40 years old in good health.

The sequenced DNA: TGTGCCAGCAGTCCTGACAGGGTGGCTGGCTACACCTTC. Its product reads: CASSPDRVAGYTF. This receptor chain uses TRBV27 and TRBJ1-2; TRBD1 matches 7 bases in the middle. The CDR3 contains 13 residues, cysteine and phenylalanine counted. The DNA shown is the 39-base CDR3, in frame from base 1. CDR1 MNHEY and CDR2 SMNVEV are derived from the germline V gene (reference sequence). Germline trimming amounts to 5 bases on V and 7 bases on J, with 7 as the count of junction bases outside the gene matches.